A selection of T cell receptor beta chains follows, all from one sample in a study of blood T cell repertoires in COVID-19. The table came from immunoSEQ multiplex PCR; TCRdb's copy has only in-frame clones and leaves some out. Here the sample spans more than 45,000 clones, 88% being singletons. Sequencing input: peripheral blood. Source of these receptors: a woman between 65 and 79 years old with active COVID-19. Both conserved end residues are trimmed from each CDR3. The order of the fields is CDR3 protein, V gene, J gene.

CDR3aa: ASSLGGMNTEAF
v_gene: TRBV5-4
j_gene: TRBJ1-1

CDR3aa: ASNRGRGNIQY
v_gene: TRBV19
j_gene: TRBJ2-4

CDR3aa: SAGQGRTEAF
v_gene: TRBV29-1
j_gene: TRBJ1-1

CDR3aa: SVDIGTGAGYT
v_gene: TRBV29-1
j_gene: TRBJ1-2

CDR3aa: ASSRGQGGVNEQF
v_gene: TRBV11-2
j_gene: TRBJ2-1

CDR3aa: ASSLQGTGELF
v_gene: TRBV5-4
j_gene: TRBJ2-2

CDR3aa: ASSRFRSLSTDTQY
v_gene: TRBV3-1/TRBV3-2
j_gene: TRBJ2-3

CDR3aa: ASSLAGTSGRSTGELF
v_gene: TRBV11-2
j_gene: TRBJ2-2

CDR3aa: ASSEQGEEGYT
v_gene: TRBV2
j_gene: TRBJ1-2

CDR3aa: ASSPGYNEQF
v_gene: TRBV6-5
j_gene: TRBJ2-1

CDR3aa: ASSLGQGVNEQF
v_gene: TRBV5-6
j_gene: TRBJ2-1

CDR3aa: ASSLGAALQGSAF
v_gene: TRBV5-1
j_gene: TRBJ1-1

CDR3aa: ASSRMDRSSYEQY
v_gene: TRBV6-5
j_gene: TRBJ2-7

CDR3aa: AGRAGAYNEQF
v_gene: TRBV28
j_gene: TRBJ2-1

CDR3aa: ASSLDRGLGGYT
v_gene: TRBV3-1/TRBV3-2
j_gene: TRBJ1-2

CDR3aa: ASSLEGGISTEAF
v_gene: TRBV5-4
j_gene: TRBJ1-1

CDR3aa: ASSESVNNEQF
v_gene: TRBV10-1
j_gene: TRBJ2-1

CDR3aa: ASSQPGDEETQY
v_gene: TRBV3-1/TRBV3-2
j_gene: TRBJ2-5

CDR3aa: ASSEYGQDHWETQY
v_gene: TRBV6-1
j_gene: TRBJ2-5

CDR3aa: ASSLVQGREGYT
v_gene: TRBV5-1
j_gene: TRBJ1-2

CDR3aa: ASSSGFPSYEQY
v_gene: TRBV28
j_gene: TRBJ2-7

CDR3aa: ASSPRGSPLH
v_gene: TRBV5-6
j_gene: TRBJ1-6

CDR3aa: ASSKGPEHGDTQY
v_gene: TRBV21-1
j_gene: TRBJ2-3

CDR3aa: ASSHHTTTEARGYEQY
v_gene: TRBV4-1
j_gene: TRBJ2-7

CDR3aa: ASSPPSGHSYNEQF
v_gene: TRBV18
j_gene: TRBJ2-1

CDR3aa: SVEGRGLEGYT
v_gene: TRBV29-1
j_gene: TRBJ1-2

CDR3aa: AWSVLGSSGANVLT
v_gene: TRBV30
j_gene: TRBJ2-6

CDR3aa: ASSLYAGFHQPQH
v_gene: TRBV7-6
j_gene: TRBJ1-5

CDR3aa: ASSLAGGGNQPQH
v_gene: TRBV7-9
j_gene: TRBJ1-5

CDR3aa: ASSTGTSGRSSADEQF
v_gene: TRBV7-9
j_gene: TRBJ2-1

CDR3aa: ASSLGQVSGNTIY
v_gene: TRBV5-5
j_gene: TRBJ1-3

CDR3aa: ASSDYRALSYEQY
v_gene: TRBV10-2
j_gene: TRBJ2-7

CDR3aa: ASSFPRGRSQF
v_gene: TRBV28
j_gene: TRBJ2-1

CDR3aa: ASSDRQGAGGELF
v_gene: TRBV10-1
j_gene: TRBJ2-2

CDR3aa: ASSEIAGGEQF
v_gene: TRBV7-9
j_gene: TRBJ2-1

CDR3aa: ASRWTSTTGQF
v_gene: TRBV6-5
j_gene: TRBJ2-1

CDR3aa: ASSQEGLAGASTDTQY
v_gene: TRBV3-1/TRBV3-2
j_gene: TRBJ2-3

CDR3aa: ASSLGGTSGYNEQF
v_gene: TRBV5-1
j_gene: TRBJ2-1

CDR3aa: ASSQDWQSYNEQF
v_gene: TRBV4-1
j_gene: TRBJ2-1

CDR3aa: ASSRNVGQVQETQY
v_gene: TRBV27
j_gene: TRBJ2-5

CDR3aa: ASSQRLRMGEKLF
v_gene: TRBV4-1
j_gene: TRBJ1-4

CDR3aa: ASSSREGLTGELF
v_gene: TRBV7-3
j_gene: TRBJ2-2

CDR3aa: ASSLRRGNTEAF
v_gene: TRBV19
j_gene: TRBJ1-1

CDR3aa: ASSPLPLAATSGANVLT
v_gene: TRBV18
j_gene: TRBJ2-6